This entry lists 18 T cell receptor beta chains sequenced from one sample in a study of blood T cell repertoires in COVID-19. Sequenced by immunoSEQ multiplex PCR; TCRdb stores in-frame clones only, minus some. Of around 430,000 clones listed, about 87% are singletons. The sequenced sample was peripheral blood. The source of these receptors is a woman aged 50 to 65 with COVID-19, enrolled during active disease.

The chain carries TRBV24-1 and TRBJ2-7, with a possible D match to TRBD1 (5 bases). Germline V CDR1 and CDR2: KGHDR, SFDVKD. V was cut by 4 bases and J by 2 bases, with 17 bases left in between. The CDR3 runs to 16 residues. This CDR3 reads CATSDSKTAQPYEQYF. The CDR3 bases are TGTGCCACCAGTGACTCCAAGACAGCGCAACCCTACGAGCAGTACTTC.

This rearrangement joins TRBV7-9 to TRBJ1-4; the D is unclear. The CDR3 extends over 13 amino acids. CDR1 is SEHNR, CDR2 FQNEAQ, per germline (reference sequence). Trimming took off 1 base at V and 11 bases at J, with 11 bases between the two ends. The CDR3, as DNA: TGTGCCAGCAGCTTAGACCCAGAGCGGAAACTGTTTTTT. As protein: CASSLDPERKLFF. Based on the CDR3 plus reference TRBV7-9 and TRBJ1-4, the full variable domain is DTGVSQNPRHKITKRGQNVTFRCDPISEHNRLYWYRQTLGQGPEFLTYFQNEAQLEKSRLLSDRFSAERPKGSFSTLEIQRTEQGDSAMYLCASSLDPERKLFFGSGTQLSVL.

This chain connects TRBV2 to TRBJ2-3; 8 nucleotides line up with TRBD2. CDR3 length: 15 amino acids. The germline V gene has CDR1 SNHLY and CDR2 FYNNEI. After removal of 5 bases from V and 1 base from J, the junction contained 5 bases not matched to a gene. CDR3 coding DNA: TGTGCCAGCAGTCGAGCGGGGGTGGGCACAGATACGCAGTATTTT. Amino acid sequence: CASSRAGVGTDTQYF. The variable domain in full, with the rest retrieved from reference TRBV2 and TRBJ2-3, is EPEVTQTPSHQVTQMGQEVILRCVPISNHLYFYWYRQILGQKVEFLVSFYNNEISEKSEIFDDQFSVERPDGSNFTLKIRSTKLEDSAMYFCASSRAGVGTDTQYFGPGTRLTVL.

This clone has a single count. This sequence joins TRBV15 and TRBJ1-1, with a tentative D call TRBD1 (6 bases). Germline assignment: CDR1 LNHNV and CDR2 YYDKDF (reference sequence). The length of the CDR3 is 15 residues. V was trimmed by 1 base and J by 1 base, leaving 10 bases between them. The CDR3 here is CATSRAGAANTEAFF. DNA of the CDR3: TGTGCCACCAGCAGAGCAGGGGCGGCGAACACTGAAGCTTTCTTT.

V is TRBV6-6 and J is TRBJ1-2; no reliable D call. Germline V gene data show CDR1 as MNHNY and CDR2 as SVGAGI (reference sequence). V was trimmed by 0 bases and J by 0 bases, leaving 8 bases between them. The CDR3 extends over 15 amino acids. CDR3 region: CASSYSSESNYGYTF. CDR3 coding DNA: TGTGCCAGCAGTTACTCTTCAGAATCTAACTATGGCTACACCTTC.

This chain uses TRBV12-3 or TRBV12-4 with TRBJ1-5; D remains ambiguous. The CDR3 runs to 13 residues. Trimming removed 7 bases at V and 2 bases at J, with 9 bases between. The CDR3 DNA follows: TGTGCCAGCAACCTCGGAGGCAATCAGCCCCAGCATTTT. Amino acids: CASNLGGNQPQHF.

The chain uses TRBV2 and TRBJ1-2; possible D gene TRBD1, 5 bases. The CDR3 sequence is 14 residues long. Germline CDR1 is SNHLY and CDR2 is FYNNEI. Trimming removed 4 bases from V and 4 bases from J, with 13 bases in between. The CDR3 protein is CASSVQAMSYGYTF. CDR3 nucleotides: TGTGCCAGCAGTGTACAGGCTATGAGCTATGGCTACACCTTC.

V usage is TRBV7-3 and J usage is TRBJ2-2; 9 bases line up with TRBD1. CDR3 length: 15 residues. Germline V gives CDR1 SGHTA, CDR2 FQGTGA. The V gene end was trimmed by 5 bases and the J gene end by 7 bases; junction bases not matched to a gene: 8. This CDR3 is CASSPPGQGVGELFF. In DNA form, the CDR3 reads TGTGCCAGCAGCCCACCGGGACAGGGAGTCGGGGAGCTGTTTTTT.

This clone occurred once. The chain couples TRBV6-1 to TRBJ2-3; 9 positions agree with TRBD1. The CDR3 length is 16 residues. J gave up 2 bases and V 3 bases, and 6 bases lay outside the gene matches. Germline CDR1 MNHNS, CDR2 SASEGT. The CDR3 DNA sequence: TGTGCCAGCAGTGAGAAGGGACAGGGTTCCACAGATACGCAGTATTTT. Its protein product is CASSEKGQGSTDTQYF.

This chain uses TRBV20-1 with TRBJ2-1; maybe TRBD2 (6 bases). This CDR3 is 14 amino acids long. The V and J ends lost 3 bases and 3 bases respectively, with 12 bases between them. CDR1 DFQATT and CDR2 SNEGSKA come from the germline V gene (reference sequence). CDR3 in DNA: TGCAGTGCTAGTACTGGGGGGATCTACAATGAGCAGTTCTTC. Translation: CSASTGGIYNEQFF.

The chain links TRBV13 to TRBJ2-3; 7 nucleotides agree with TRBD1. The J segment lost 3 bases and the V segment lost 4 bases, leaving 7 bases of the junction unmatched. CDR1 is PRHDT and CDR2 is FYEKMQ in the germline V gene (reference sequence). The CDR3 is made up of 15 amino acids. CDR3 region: CASSSRQGLTDTQYF. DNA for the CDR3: TGTGCCAGCAGCTCCCGACAGGGTCTAACAGATACGCAGTATTTT.

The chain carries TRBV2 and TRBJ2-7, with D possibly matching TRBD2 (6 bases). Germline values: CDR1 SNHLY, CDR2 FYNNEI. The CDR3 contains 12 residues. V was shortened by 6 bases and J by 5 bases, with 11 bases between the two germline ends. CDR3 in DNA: TGTGCCAGCAGATGGGGCGGGGACGAGCAGTACTTC. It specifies CASRWGGDEQYF.

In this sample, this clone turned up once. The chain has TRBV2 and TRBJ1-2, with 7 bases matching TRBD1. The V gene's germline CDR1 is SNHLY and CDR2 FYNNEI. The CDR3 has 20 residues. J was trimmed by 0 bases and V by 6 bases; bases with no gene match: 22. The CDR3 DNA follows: TGTGCCAGCAGCGGCCCTGAAAACCGGGACAGAAACGATGCTAACTATGGCTACACCTTC. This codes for CASSGPENRDRNDANYGYTF.

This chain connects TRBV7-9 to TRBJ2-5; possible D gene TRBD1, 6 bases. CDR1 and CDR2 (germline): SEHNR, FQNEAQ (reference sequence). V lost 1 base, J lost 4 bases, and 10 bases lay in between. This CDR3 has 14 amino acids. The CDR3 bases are TGTGCCAGCAGCTTAGGGGGCAGGGGAGAGACCCAGTACTTC. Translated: CASSLGGRGETQYF.

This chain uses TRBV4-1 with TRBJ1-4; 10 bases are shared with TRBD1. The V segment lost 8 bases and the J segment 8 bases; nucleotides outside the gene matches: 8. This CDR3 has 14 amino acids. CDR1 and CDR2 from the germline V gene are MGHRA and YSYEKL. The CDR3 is CASREPGQGEKLFF. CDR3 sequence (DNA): TGCGCCAGCCGAGAGCCGGGACAGGGGGAAAAACTGTTTTTT.

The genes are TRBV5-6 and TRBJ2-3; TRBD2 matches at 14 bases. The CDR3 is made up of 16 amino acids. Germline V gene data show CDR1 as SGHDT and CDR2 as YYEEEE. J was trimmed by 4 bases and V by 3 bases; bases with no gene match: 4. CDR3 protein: CASSSGLAGGADTQYF. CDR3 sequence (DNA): TGTGCCAGCAGCTCTGGACTAGCGGGGGGAGCAGATACGCAGTATTTT.

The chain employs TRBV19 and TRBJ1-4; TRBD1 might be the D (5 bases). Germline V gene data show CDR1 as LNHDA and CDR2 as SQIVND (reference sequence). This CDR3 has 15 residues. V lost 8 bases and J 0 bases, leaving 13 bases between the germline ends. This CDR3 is CASRRQYPTNEKLFF. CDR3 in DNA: TGTGCCAGTCGAAGACAGTACCCAACTAATGAAAAACTGTTTTTT.

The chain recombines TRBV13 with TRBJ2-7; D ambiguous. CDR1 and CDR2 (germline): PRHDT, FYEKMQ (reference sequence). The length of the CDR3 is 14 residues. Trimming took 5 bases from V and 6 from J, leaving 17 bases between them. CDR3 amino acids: CASSLPVRSSEQYF. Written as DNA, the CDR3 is TGTGCCAGCAGCCTCCCTGTTAGATCGAGCGAGCAGTACTTC.